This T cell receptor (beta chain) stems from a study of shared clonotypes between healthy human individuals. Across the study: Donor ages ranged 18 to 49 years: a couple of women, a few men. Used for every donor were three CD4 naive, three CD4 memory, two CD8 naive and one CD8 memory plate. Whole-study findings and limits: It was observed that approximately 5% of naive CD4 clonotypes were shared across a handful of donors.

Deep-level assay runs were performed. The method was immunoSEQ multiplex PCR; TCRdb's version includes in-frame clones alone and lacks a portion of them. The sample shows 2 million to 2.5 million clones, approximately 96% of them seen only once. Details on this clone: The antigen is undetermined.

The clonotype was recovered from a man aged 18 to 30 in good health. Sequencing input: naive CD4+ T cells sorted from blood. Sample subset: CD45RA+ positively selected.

CDR3 bases: TGTGCCAGCAGCGCCTCGGGACTAGCGTTAGATACGCAGTATTTT. Encoded protein: CASSASGLALDTQYF. This chain connects TRBV11-2 to TRBJ2-3; TRBD2 agrees at 10 bases. The CDR3 is 15 amino acids. CDR1 and CDR2 from the germline V gene are SGHAT and FQNNGV. V was pared by 5 bases and J by 5 bases, with 7 bases of the junction left unmatched.